The 9 T cell receptor beta chains presented below share a single source sample, sequenced in a study of CD8 T cells in ankylosing spondylitis. TCRdb used MiXCR to reprocess the 5' RACE reads, holding one entry per CDR3 protein. This repertoire shows around 320,000 distinct CDR3 sequences, 20% to 25% found once; its top ten account for roughly 3.6%. Sequenced sample: blood, either unsorted or a sorted T cell fraction (not recorded which). The receptors stem from a female donor with ankylosing spondylitis or in good health (not recorded which).

The chain uses TRBV7-6 and TRBJ2-1, with 9 bases identical to TRBD1. CDR1 is SGHVS, CDR2 FNYEAQ, per germline. The V gene end was trimmed by 4 bases and the J gene end by 4 bases; junction bases not matched to a gene: 5. The length of the CDR3 is 15 residues. The CDR3 bases are TGTGCCAGCAGCTCGGACAGGGGCGTATACAATGAGCAGTTCTTC. Translating it yields CASSSDRGVYNEQFF. The full variable domain, completed using reference TRBV7-6 and TRBJ2-1, is GAGVSQSPRYKVTKRGQDVALRCDPISGHVSLYWYRQALGQGPEFLTYFNYEAQQDKSGLPNDRFSAERPEGSISTLTIQRTEQRDSAMYRCASSSDRGVYNEQFFGPGTRLTVL.

This clonotype was observed at least ten times. The V call is TRBV29-1, the J call TRBJ2-3, with 10 bases identical to TRBD2. V lost 7 bases, J lost 3 bases, and 7 bases stayed unmatched. This CDR3 has 14 residues. Per the germline V gene, CDR1 is SQVTM and CDR2 is ANQGSEA. In DNA form, the CDR3 reads TGCAGCGCCGACGGGACTAGCGTGACAGATACGCAGTATTTT. Protein: CSADGTSVTDTQYF.

This clonotype has only one observation. The chain joins TRBV28 to TRBJ2-1; 8 bases are a match to TRBD2. Germline lookup yields CDR1 MDHEN and CDR2 SYDVKM. V lost 9 bases and J lost 1; bases outside the gene matches: 5. The CDR3 consists of 14 residues. CDR3 region: CASQREMSYNEQFF. The CDR3 DNA reads as TGTGCCAGTCAGCGGGAGATGTCCTACAATGAGCAGTTCTTC.

This clonotype was observed at least ten times. The chain links TRBV12-3 or TRBV12-4 to TRBJ1-2; D unclear. Trimming removed 3 bases from V and 6 bases from J, with 11 bases in between. This CDR3 is 13 amino acids long. Written as DNA, the CDR3 is TGTGCCAGCAGTTTCGATACTTGGGATGGCTACACCTTC. It is translated as CASSFDTWDGYTF.

This clonotype was counted a few times. The CDR3 protein is CSASAGAGETQYF. Written as DNA, the CDR3 is TGCAGTGCTAGTGCGGGGGCAGGGGAGACCCAGTACTTC. The chain is built from TRBV20-1 and TRBJ2-5; D may be TRBD2 (7 bases). V was pared by 3 bases and J by 5 bases, with 13 bases between. CDR1 is DFQATT, CDR2 SNEGSKA, per germline (reference sequence). This CDR3 is 13 amino acids long.

The chain joins TRBV3-1 to TRBJ2-1; the match to TRBD2 covers 9 bases. Looked up from germline, CDR1 is LGHDT and CDR2 is YNNKEL (reference sequence). The CDR3 runs 14 residues. The junction had 8 bases not matched to a gene; V was cut back by 8 bases and J by 6 bases. CDR3 region: CASRSSGDFNEQFF. For the CDR3, the DNA is TGTGCCAGCCGCTCTAGCGGGGACTTCAATGAGCAGTTCTTC.

The V call is TRBV20-1, the J call TRBJ2-3; weak D call: TRBD2 (5 bases). This CDR3 contains 15 residues. The V gene's germline CDR1 is DFQATT and CDR2 SNEGSKA (reference sequence). With 1 base removed from V and 3 bases from J, the gap between germline ends came to 14 bases. The CDR3 loop reads CSARGPGLVTDTQYF. The CDR3, as DNA: TGCAGTGCTAGAGGTCCGGGGTTGGTAACAGATACGCAGTATTTT.

The chain couples TRBV7-2 to TRBJ2-5, with TRBD2 matching 7 bases. Per the germline V gene, CDR1 is SGHTA and CDR2 is FQGNSA. The CDR3 loop spans 15 amino acids. Trimming removed 2 bases from V and 3 bases from J; junction bases left unmatched: 6. The CDR3 DNA sequence: TGTGCCAGCAGCTTATATGGGACTACCGAAGAGACCCAGTACTTC. Translating it yields CASSLYGTTEETQYF.

In its sample, this clonotype was seen a few times. The chain uses TRBV20-1 and TRBJ2-7; no definite D call. The CDR3 spans 12 residues. Germline CDR1 and CDR2: DFQATT and SNEGSKA (reference sequence). V gave up 7 bases and J gave up 5 bases, with 15 bases separating them. In DNA, the CDR3 is TGCAGTGGGGTAGAAGTTGTCCACGAGCAGTACTTC. Residues: CSGVEVVHEQYF.